The 30 T cell receptor beta chains presented below share a single source sample, sequenced in a study of blood T cell repertoires in COVID-19. Clones were read by immunoSEQ multiplex PCR, and TCRdb kept only the in-frame ones, dropping some. The data hold 20,000 to 30,000 clones, with 89% observed a single time. The source material was peripheral blood. These receptors all come from a human donor in a cohort sampled during active COVID-19.

The V and J genes are TRBV14 and TRBJ1-6, with 9 bases identical to TRBD1. With 3 bases clipped from V and 10 bases from J, the junction kept 4 bases outside the gene matches. The CDR3 is made up of 14 amino acids. Germline V gene lookup returns CDR1 SGHDN and CDR2 FVKESK. CDR3 protein: CASSQGTGYSPLHF. Here the CDR3 DNA reads TGTGCCAGCAGCCAGGGGACAGGGTACTCACCCCTCCACTTT.

The rearrangement joins TRBV7-9 to TRBJ1-2; TRBD1 might be the D (5 bases). Per germline, CDR1 SEHNR and CDR2 FQNEAQ (reference sequence). The CDR3 consists of 15 residues. V was shortened by 2 bases and J by 1 base, with 11 bases between the two germline ends. CDR3 DNA sequence: TGTGCCAGCAGCTTACCGACAGTGTTTAACTATGGCTACACCTTC. It specifies CASSLPTVFNYGYTF.

The chain uses TRBV5-1 and TRBJ2-2; TRBD2 aligns across 13 bases. Germline V gives CDR1 SGHRS, CDR2 YFSETQ. The CDR3 is 17 amino acids. Germline trimming cut 3 bases from V and 6 bases from J; bases unmatched to any gene: 8. Here the CDR3 reads CASSSFTSGGASGELFF. The CDR3 DNA reads TGCGCCAGCAGCTCCTTCACTAGCGGGGGGGCTTCCGGGGAGCTGTTTTTT.

The gene calls are TRBV5-4 and TRBJ2-2, with D maybe TRBD2 (7 bases). The V end lost 0 bases, the J end lost 4 bases, and 10 bases lay between the germline ends. In germline, CDR1 is SGHNT, CDR2 YYREEE (reference sequence). The CDR3 spans 15 residues. The CDR3 loop reads CASSLGGGRTGELFF. For the CDR3, the DNA is TGTGCCAGCAGCTTGGGCGGGGGCCGCACCGGGGAGCTGTTTTTT.

V and J are TRBV5-6 and TRBJ1-2, with 7 positions matching TRBD1. Germline CDR1 and CDR2: SGHDT and YYEEEE. With 4 bases clipped from V and 5 bases from J, the junction kept 11 bases outside the gene matches. This CDR3 is 15 amino acids long. Written as DNA, the CDR3 is TGTGCCAGCAGCCCGTTGGCGGGGACAGAGTATGGCTACACCTTC. It is translated as CASSPLAGTEYGYTF.

The rearrangement joins TRBV6-6 to TRBJ2-7; D is possibly TRBD2 (5 bases). The CDR3 covers 13 residues. Trimming shortened V by 2 bases and J by 5 bases, and 10 bases separated the two germline ends. Germline CDR1 MNHNY, CDR2 SVGAGI (reference sequence). The CDR3 region is CASSYVAGNEQYF. The CDR3 DNA sequence: TGTGCCAGCAGTTACGTTGCGGGCAACGAGCAGTACTTC.

V and J are TRBV6-5 and TRBJ2-7; 7 positions match TRBD1. Germline V gives CDR1 MNHEY, CDR2 SVGAGI. The length of the CDR3 is 14 residues. V lost 5 bases to trimming and J lost 1 base; unmatched junction nucleotides: 5. The CDR3 DNA reads TGTGCCAGCAGTATGACAGGGTCTTCCTACGAGCAGTACTTC. Encoded protein: CASSMTGSSYEQYF.

V gene TRBV7-3 combines with J gene TRBJ1-1; D ambiguous. CDR1 SGHTA and CDR2 FQGTGA come from the germline V gene. The CDR3 totals 17 residues. V was cut by 7 bases and J by 6 bases, with 27 bases left in between. CDR3 coding DNA: TGTGCCAGCAAAACGAGGGAGTGGTTGGGGTCTCGAGCTGAAGCTTTCTTT. Translation: CASKTREWLGSRAEAFF.

This chain connects TRBV5-1 to TRBJ1-1, with D perhaps TRBD1 (6 bases). CDR3 length: 15 residues. V was shortened by 2 bases and J by 2 bases, with 13 bases between the two germline ends. Germline values: CDR1 SGHRS, CDR2 YFSETQ. CDR3 nucleotides: TGCGCCAGCAGCTTCGGGGGGCCGGGTAACACTGAAGCTTTCTTT. Its translation: CASSFGGPGNTEAFF.

This sequence joins TRBV6-5 and TRBJ2-5; D gene ambiguous. Germline CDR1 reads MNHEY; CDR2 reads SVGAGI. There are 10 residues in the CDR3. Between the trimmed V and J ends, which lost 6 bases and 7 bases, there was a span of 6 bases. CDR3 in amino acids: CASSLWTQYF. The DNA for the CDR3 is TGTGCCAGCAGCCTATGGACCCAGTACTTC.

In this sample, this clone turned up once. This chain connects TRBV29-1 to TRBJ2-3, with 10 bases that match TRBD2. J gave up 2 bases and V 7 bases, and 3 bases lay outside the gene matches. Germline V gene sequence: CDR1 SQVTM, CDR2 ANQGSEA. The CDR3 extends over 13 amino acids. CDR3 loop: CSETSGDTDTQYF. CDR3 sequence (DNA): TGCAGCGAAACTAGCGGGGACACAGATACGCAGTATTTT.

The chain uses TRBV27 and TRBJ2-7; 10 bases line up with TRBD2. CDR1 is MNHEY, CDR2 SMNVEV, per germline (reference sequence). After removal of 1 base from V and 1 base from J, the junction contained 4 bases not matched to a gene. This CDR3 spans 16 amino acids. The CDR3 sequence: CASSLFGLADSYEQYF. The CDR3 nucleotides are TGTGCCAGCAGTTTATTTGGACTAGCGGATTCCTACGAGCAGTACTTC.

The V gene is TRBV25-1, the J gene TRBJ2-1, with TRBD2 matching over 8 bases. Germline V gene sequence: CDR1 MGHDK, CDR2 SYGVNS. The V gene end was trimmed by 1 base and the J gene end by 5 bases; junction bases not matched to a gene: 4. This CDR3 has 15 amino acids. The CDR3 sequence: CASSELTSEDNEQFF. The CDR3 coding sequence is TGTGCCAGCAGTGAATTGACTAGCGAAGACAATGAGCAGTTCTTC. Full variable domain (rest looked up from reference TRBV25-1 and TRBJ2-1): EADIYQTPRYLVIGTGKKITLECSQTMGHDKMYWYQQDPGMELHLIHYSYGVNSTEKGDLSSESTVSRIRTEHFPLTLESARPSHTSQYLCASSELTSEDNEQFFGPGTRLTVL.

The chain is built from TRBV12-3 or TRBV12-4 and TRBJ2-1, with D unclear. This CDR3 is 12 amino acids long. V shed 7 bases and J shed 4 bases, with 8 bases lying between them. The CDR3 reads CASTVAYNEQFF. Written as DNA, the CDR3 is TGTGCCAGCACCGTCGCGTACAATGAGCAGTTCTTC.

The chain uses TRBV11-2 and TRBJ1-1; possible D gene TRBD1, 6 bases. The CDR3 sequence is 16 residues long. Germline CDR1 and CDR2: SGHAT and FQNNGV. Trimming stripped 1 base from V and 3 bases from J, with 15 bases between. CDR3: CASSLGKGDFDTEAFF. The CDR3 DNA reads as TGTGCCAGCAGCTTAGGGAAGGGGGATTTTGACACTGAAGCTTTCTTT.

Only one count was recorded for this clone. The chain combines TRBV6-6 with TRBJ2-3; 8 bases map to TRBD2. V gave up 1 base and J gave up 5 bases; unmatched junction bases: 5. Germline CDR1 and CDR2: MNHNY and SVGAGI (reference sequence). The CDR3 consists of 15 residues. CDR3 in DNA: TGTGCCAGCAGTTACTGGGGACTAGAGGGAGATACGCAGTATTTT. This sequence encodes CASSYWGLEGDTQYF.

The V and J genes are TRBV6-5 and TRBJ2-1, with 10 bases that match TRBD2. The V segment lost 7 bases and the J segment 9 bases; nucleotides outside the gene matches: 6. The CDR3 length is 13 residues. Germline V gene sequence: CDR1 MNHEY, CDR2 SVGAGI. Here the CDR3 reads CASTSGRGLEQFF. In DNA form, the CDR3 reads TGTGCCAGCACTAGCGGGAGAGGTCTTGAGCAGTTCTTC.

The J gene is TRBJ1-1, the V gene TRBV3-1 (or the pseudogene TRBV3-2), with D possibly TRBD1 on 6 matching bases. Germline V gene sequence: CDR1 LGHDT, CDR2 YNNKEL (reference sequence). Between the trimmed V and J ends, which lost 4 bases and 2 bases, there was a span of 17 bases. This CDR3 is built from 16 residues. CDR3 amino acids: CASSPLGGGVNTEAFF. In DNA form, the CDR3 reads TGTGCCAGCAGCCCCCTTGGGGGCGGAGTTAACACTGAAGCTTTCTTT.

Written as DNA, the CDR3 is TGTGCCAGCCGCAAGTCCCCGGTCGCGGCCTACGAGCAGTACTTC. This sequence encodes CASRKSPVAAYEQYF. The V and J genes are TRBV6-5 and TRBJ2-7; no definite D call. The CDR3 consists of 15 residues. Trimming pared 8 bases from V and 2 bases from J, leaving 19 bases between. Looked up from germline, CDR1 is MNHEY and CDR2 is SVGAGI.

V and J are TRBV6-2 or TRBV6-3 and TRBJ1-5; TRBD1 agrees at 8 bases. Germline trimming cut 6 bases from V and 7 bases from J; bases unmatched to any gene: 5. CDR1 and CDR2 (germline): MNHEY, SVGEGT. The CDR3 loop spans 13 amino acids. The chain's CDR3 is CASSSGGRQPQHF. The CDR3 DNA reads as TGTGCCAGCAGCTCAGGGGGCCGGCAGCCCCAGCATTTT.

The chain combines TRBV7-2 with TRBJ2-1; possibly TRBD2 for D (6 bases). The V and J ends lost 8 bases and 7 bases respectively, with 18 bases between them. The CDR3 is made up of 14 amino acids. In germline, CDR1 is SGHTA, CDR2 FQGNSA. The CDR3 bases are TGTGCCAGCCGCCGGGGAGGTGCGGGAAATGAGCAGTTCTTC. This sequence encodes CASRRGGAGNEQFF.

Worth noting for this clone: One end of the junction fails to match germline, which may point to a read error. This chain links TRBV6-1 with TRBJ2-7; 11 nucleotides agree with TRBD1. CDR3 size: 15 residues. Germline V gene data show CDR1 as MNHNS and CDR2 as SASEGT. CDR3 residues: CASREVGTGGYEQYF. The CDR3 nucleotides read TGTGCCAGCAGGGAAGTCGGGACAGGGGGCTACGAGCAGTACTTC.

The V and J genes are TRBV18 and TRBJ2-7, with D hard to call. This CDR3 comprises 15 residues. Germline V gives CDR1 KGHSH, CDR2 LQKENI. Trimming took 2 bases from V and 0 from J, leaving 11 bases between them. CDR3 DNA sequence: TGTGCCAGCTCACCAACGCTGGAGAGCTCCTACGAGCAGTACTTC. Encoded protein: CASSPTLESSYEQYF.

The rearrangement joins TRBV7-8 to TRBJ2-3; 8 nucleotides align to TRBD2. Germline V gene sequence: CDR1 SGHVS, CDR2 FQNEAQ. CDR3 length: 15 residues. The junction had 5 bases not matched to a gene; V was cut back by 1 base and J by 5 bases. The CDR3 DNA sequence: TGTGCCAGCAGCTTAGGTGGACTAGCAGTAGATACGCAGTATTTT. Translated, it gives CASSLGGLAVDTQYF. Looking up the rest from reference TRBV7-8 and TRBJ2-3 gives the full variable domain: GAGVSQSPRYKVAKRGQDVALRCDPISGHVSLFWYQQALGQGPEFLTYFQNEAQLDKSGLPSDRFFAERPEGSVSTLKIQRTQQEDSAVYLCASSLGGLAVDTQYFGPGTRLTVL.

This chain joins TRBV6-6 and TRBJ1-5; 7 nucleotides align to TRBD1. The germline V gene encodes CDR1 MNHNY and CDR2 SVGAGI (reference sequence). After removal of 5 bases from V and 0 bases from J, the junction contained 13 bases not matched to a gene. The CDR3 length is 18 residues. CDR3 DNA sequence: TGTGCCAGCAGTCAGTCCTTTATCCAGGGGGATAGCAATCAGCCCCAGCATTTT. This encodes CASSQSFIQGDSNQPQHF.

The chain couples TRBV19 to TRBJ1-5, with D possibly TRBD1 on 5 matching bases. CDR1 is LNHDA and CDR2 is SQIVND in the germline V gene (reference sequence). Trimming stripped 3 bases from V and 0 bases from J, with 18 bases between. CDR3 length: 18 residues. CDR3 DNA sequence: TGTGCCAGTAGTATTCTCGGACACGATATCGGTAGCAATCAGCCCCAGCATTTT. This translates into CASSILGHDIGSNQPQHF. Based on the CDR3 plus reference TRBV19 and TRBJ1-5, the full variable domain is DGGITQSPKYLFRKEGQNVTLSCEQNLNHDAMYWYRQDPGQGLRLIYYSQIVNDFQKGDIAEGYSVSREKKESFPLTVTSAQKNPTAFYLCASSILGHDIGSNQPQHFGDGTRLSIL.

The rearrangement links TRBV7-9 to TRBJ2-1, with 10 bases lining up with TRBD2. This CDR3 is built from 15 residues. CDR1 is SEHNR and CDR2 is FQNEAQ in the germline V gene (reference sequence). V shed 6 bases, J shed 5 bases, and the junction held 7 bases outside the gene matches. CDR3: CASSRSAGGNNEQFF. The CDR3 region has the DNA TGTGCCAGCAGTCGCTCAGCGGGGGGGAACAATGAGCAGTTCTTC.

V is TRBV9 and J is TRBJ2-7; 12 nucleotides align to TRBD1. The CDR3 spans 17 residues. With V trimmed by 0 bases and J by 2 bases, 6 bases remained unmatched. Germline CDR1 SGDLS, CDR2 YYNGEE. CDR3 loop: CASSVALGDRGPYEQYF. CDR3 coding DNA: TGTGCCAGCAGCGTAGCTCTCGGGGACAGGGGGCCCTACGAGCAGTACTTC.

This chain joins TRBV30 and TRBJ1-5; TRBD1 agrees at 7 bases. CDR1 is GTSNPN and CDR2 is SVGIG in the germline V gene (reference sequence). J lost 5 bases, V lost 4 bases, and 11 bases had no gene match. The CDR3 length is 15 residues. The CDR3 DNA sequence: TGTGCCTGGAATTATGGTGGGACAGCCTATCAGCCCCAGCATTTT. This codes for CAWNYGGTAYQPQHF.

V is TRBV7-9 and J is TRBJ1-4, with D unresolved. CDR1 SEHNR and CDR2 FQNEAQ come from the germline V gene (reference sequence). The CDR3 spans 13 residues. Trimming cost V 1 base and J 6 bases, with 6 bases left between them. Here the CDR3 reads CASSLDLDEKLFF. The CDR3 DNA is TGTGCCAGCAGCTTAGATTTAGATGAAAAACTGTTTTTT.